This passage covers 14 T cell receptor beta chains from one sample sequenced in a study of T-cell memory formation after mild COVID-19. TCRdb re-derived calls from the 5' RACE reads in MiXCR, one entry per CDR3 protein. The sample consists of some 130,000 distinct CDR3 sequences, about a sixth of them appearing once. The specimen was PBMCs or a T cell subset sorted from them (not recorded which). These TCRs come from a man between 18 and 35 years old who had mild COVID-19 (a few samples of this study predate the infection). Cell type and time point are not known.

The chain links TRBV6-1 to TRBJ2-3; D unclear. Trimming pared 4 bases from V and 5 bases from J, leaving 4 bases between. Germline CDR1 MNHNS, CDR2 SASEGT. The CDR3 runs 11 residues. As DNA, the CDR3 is TGTGCCAGCAGTGTGTTAGATACGCAGTATTTT. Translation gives CASSVLDTQYF.

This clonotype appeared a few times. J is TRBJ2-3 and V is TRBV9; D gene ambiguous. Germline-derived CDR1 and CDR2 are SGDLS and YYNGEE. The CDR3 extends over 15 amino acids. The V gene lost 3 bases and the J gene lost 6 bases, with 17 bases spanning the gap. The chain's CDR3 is CASSGSLKERDTQYF. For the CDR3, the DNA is TGTGCCAGCAGCGGGTCGTTAAAGGAACGGGATACGCAGTATTTT.

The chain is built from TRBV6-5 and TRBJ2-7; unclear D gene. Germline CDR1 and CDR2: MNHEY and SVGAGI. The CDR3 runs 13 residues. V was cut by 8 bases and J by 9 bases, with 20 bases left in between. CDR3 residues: CASGTTGDYAQYV. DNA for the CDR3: TGTGCCAGCGGTACAACGGGCGATTATGCGCAGTACGTC.

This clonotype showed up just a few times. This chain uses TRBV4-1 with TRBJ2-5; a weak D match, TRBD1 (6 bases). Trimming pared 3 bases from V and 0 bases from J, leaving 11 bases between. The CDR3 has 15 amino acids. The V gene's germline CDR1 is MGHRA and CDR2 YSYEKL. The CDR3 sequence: CASSQGARYQETQYF. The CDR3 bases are TGCGCCAGCAGCCAGGGGGCTAGGTACCAAGAGACCCAGTACTTC.

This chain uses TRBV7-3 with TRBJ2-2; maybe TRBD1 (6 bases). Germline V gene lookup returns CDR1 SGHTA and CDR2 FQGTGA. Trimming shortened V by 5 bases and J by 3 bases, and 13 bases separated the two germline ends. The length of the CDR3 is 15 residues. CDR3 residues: CASSQTTGYTGELFF. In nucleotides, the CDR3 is TGTGCCAGCAGCCAAACTACAGGGTACACCGGGGAGCTGTTTTTT.

CDR3: CAISESLAGLRGETQYF. CDR3 coding DNA: TGTGCCATCAGTGAGTCACTAGCGGGGTTGAGGGGAGAGACCCAGTACTTC. V gene TRBV10-3 combines with J gene TRBJ2-5; 10 nucleotides match TRBD2. Germline V gene data show CDR1 as ENHRY and CDR2 as SYGVKD. After removal of 0 bases from V and 4 bases from J, the junction contained 8 bases not matched to a gene. The CDR3 has 17 amino acids.

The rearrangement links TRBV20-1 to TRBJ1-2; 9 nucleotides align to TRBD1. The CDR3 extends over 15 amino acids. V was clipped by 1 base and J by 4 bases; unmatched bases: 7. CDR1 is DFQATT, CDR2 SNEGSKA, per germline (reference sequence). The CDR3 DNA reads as TGCAGTGCTAGAGGCCCGGACAGGGGAGGCTATGGCTACACCTTC. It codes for CSARGPDRGGYGYTF.

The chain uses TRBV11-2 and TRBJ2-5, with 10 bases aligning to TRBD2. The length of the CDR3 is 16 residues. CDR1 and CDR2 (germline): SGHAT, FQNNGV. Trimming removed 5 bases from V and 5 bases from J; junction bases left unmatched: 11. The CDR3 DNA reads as TGTGCCAGCAGCCGTTCCGCTAGCGGGGGAGAGGAGACCCAGTACTTC. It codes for CASSRSASGGEETQYF.

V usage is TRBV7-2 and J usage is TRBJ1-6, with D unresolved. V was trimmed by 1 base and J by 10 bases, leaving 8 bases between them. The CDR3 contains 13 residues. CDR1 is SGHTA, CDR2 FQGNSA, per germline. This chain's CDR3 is CASSLGMGSPLHF. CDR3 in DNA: TGTGCCAGCAGCTTAGGGATGGGATCACCCCTCCACTTT.

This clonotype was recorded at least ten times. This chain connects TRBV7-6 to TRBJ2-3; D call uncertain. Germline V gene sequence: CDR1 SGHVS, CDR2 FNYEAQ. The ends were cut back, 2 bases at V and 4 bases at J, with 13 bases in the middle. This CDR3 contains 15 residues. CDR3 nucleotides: TGTGCCAGCAGCTTACAAGGGCTAGGCGCAGATACGCAGTATTTT. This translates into CASSLQGLGADTQYF.

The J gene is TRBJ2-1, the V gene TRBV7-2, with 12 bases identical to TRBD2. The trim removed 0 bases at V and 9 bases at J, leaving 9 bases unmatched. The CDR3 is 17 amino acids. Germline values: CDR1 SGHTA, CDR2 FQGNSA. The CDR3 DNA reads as TGTGCCAGCAGCTTAGCGATTCTAGCGGGGGGGCCGGGTGAGCAGTTCTTC. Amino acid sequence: CASSLAILAGGPGEQFF.

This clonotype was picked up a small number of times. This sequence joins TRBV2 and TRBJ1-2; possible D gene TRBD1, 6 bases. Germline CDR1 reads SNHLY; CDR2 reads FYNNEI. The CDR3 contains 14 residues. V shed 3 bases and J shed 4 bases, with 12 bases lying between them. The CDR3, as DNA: TGTGCCAGCAGTGATCACAGGGCTGGCTATGGCTACACCTTC. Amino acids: CASSDHRAGYGYTF.

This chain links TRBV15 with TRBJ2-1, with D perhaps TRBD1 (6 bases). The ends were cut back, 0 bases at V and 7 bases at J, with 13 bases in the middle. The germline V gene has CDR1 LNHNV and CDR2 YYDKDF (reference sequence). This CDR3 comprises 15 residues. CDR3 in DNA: TGTGCCACCAGCAGAGAGGCAGGGGAGAGGAATGAGCAGTTCTTC. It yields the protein CATSREAGERNEQFF.

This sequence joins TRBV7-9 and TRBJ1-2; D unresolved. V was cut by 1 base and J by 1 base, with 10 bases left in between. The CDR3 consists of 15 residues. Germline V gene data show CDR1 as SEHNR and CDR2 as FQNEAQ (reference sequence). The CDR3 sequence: CASSLGTVDNYGYTF. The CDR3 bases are TGTGCCAGCAGCTTAGGGACGGTCGATAACTATGGCTACACCTTC.